This T cell receptor (beta chain) was obtained from a study of lymphopenia after photon versus proton radiotherapy. TCRdb keeps only in-frame clones here, not all; method: immunoSEQ multiplex PCR. The repertoire has about 83,000 clones, around 83% of them found once; the top ten carry under 1.5%. This clone was seen a handful of times. Its antigen is unidentified. Study outcomes and limitations: After the lymphocyte nadir, photon-treated repertoires showed oligoclonal expansion, especially of CD8+ Temra cells. Under photons, naive T cells and diversity fell while effector/memory populations rose. Survival link was tested only in deceased patients; proton benefit remains a possibility.

V lost 2 bases to trimming and J lost 0 bases, with 13 bases between them. CDR1 is MNHEY, CDR2 SVGAGI, per germline. The CDR3 totals 16 residues. V and J are TRBV6-5 and TRBJ1-1; D is unresolved. The clonotype originates from a man in his 60s with pancreatic cancer. Sequenced here: peripheral blood, sampled from a patient treated with proton-based radiotherapy. The CDR3 DNA follows: TGTGCCAGCAGTTACGTCCAGTTCATGATGAACACTGAAGCTTTCTTT. This codes for CASSYVQFMMNTEAFF.